Here is one TCR beta chain with its context. With 1 base removed from V and 3 bases from J, the gap between germline ends came to 4 bases. Germline assignment: CDR1 MGHRA and CDR2 YSYEKL. The CDR3 consists of 13 residues. Measured with immunoSEQ multiplex PCR; TCRdb has only the in-frame clones, and not every one. The data show some 64,000 clones, 92% seen once. These data belong to a study of OX40 agonist ivuxolimab in advanced cancers. Across the whole study: A diagnosis of hepatocellular carcinoma, melanoma, renal cell or head and neck cancer was present in dose-escalation patients. Earlier anti-PD-1, anti-PD-L1 or anti-CTLA-4 therapy was permitted; about 44% had received some.

The sample was CD4+ or CD8+ T cells sorted from blood, taken in a trial of the OX40 agonist ivuxolimab. This chain connects TRBV4-1 to TRBJ2-1; D is uncertain. The TCR originated in an adult with an advanced solid tumor such as melanoma, head and neck, liver or kidney cancer. The chain's CDR3 is CASSQVSYNEQFF. The DNA of the CDR3 is TGCGCCAGCAGCCAAGTCAGCTACAATGAGCAGTTCTTC.